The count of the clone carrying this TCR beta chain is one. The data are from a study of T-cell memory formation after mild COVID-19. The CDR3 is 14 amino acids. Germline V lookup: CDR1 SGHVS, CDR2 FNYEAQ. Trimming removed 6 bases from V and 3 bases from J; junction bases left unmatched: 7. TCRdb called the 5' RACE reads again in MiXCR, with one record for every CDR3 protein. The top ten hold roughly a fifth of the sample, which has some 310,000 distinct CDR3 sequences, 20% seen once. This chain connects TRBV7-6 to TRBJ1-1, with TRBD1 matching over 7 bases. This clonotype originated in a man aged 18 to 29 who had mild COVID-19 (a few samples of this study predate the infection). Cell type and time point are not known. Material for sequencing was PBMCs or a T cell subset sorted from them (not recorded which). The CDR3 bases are TGTGCCAGCAGGTACAGGGGTGGGGACACTGAAGCTTTCTTT. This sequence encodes CASRYRGGDTEAFF.